This is a list of T cell receptor beta chains from one sample in a study of blood T cell repertoires in COVID-19. Some clones are missing from TCRdb's copy, which holds only in-frame ones; the method was immunoSEQ multiplex PCR. This sample has 200,000 to 250,000 clones, with around 90% found just once. Sample: PBMCs or T cells enriched from blood (not recorded which). These receptors were taken from a woman aged 50 to 60 with acute COVID-19. Each CDR3 is given with its conserved first and last residue. The D gene is left open where the match is weak. Clone size is stated in some rows and not others, as once, few, many or a class when expanded.

j_call d_call v_call clone_size cdr3_aa cdr3_nt
TRBJ2-7 NA TRBV27 few CASSLRDGSGYNEQYF TGTGCCAGCAGTTTACGAGACGGGAGTGGCTATAACGAGCAGTACTTC
TRBJ2-5 TRBD1 TRBV12-3/TRBV12-4 NA CASRGTAQETQYF TGTGCCAGCAGGGGGACAGCCCAAGAGACCCAGTACTTC
TRBJ2-3 NA TRBV5-1 NA CASSRGTSSTDTQYF TGCGCCAGCAGCCGCGGGACCTCAAGCACAGATACGCAGTATTTT
TRBJ2-1 NA TRBV11-2 NA CASSLRSGEDEQFF TGTGCCAGCAGCTTAAGGTCGGGAGAGGATGAGCAGTTCTTC
TRBJ2-1 TRBD2 TRBV28 NA CASSSGTSGNEQFF TGTGCCAGCAGTTCCGGGACTAGCGGCAATGAGCAGTTCTTC
TRBJ2-3 TRBD2 TRBV7-8 once CASSLEIVASGSTDTQYF TGTGCCAGCAGCTTAGAAATCGTGGCTAGCGGGAGCACAGATACGCAGTATTTT
TRBJ2-5 NA TRBV5-5 NA CASSLSAGGQETQYF TGTGCCAGCAGCTTGAGTGCAGGGGGGCAAGAGACCCAGTACTTC
TRBJ2-7 NA TRBV27 NA CASSFAGHYEQYF TGTGCCAGCAGTTTTGCAGGGCACTACGAGCAGTACTTC
TRBJ1-3 TRBD1 TRBV9 NA CASSSQGALLSGNTIYF TGTGCCAGCTCCTCGCAGGGGGCCTTGCTCTCTGGAAACACCATATATTTT
TRBJ2-7 NA TRBV11-2 NA CASSSSGIREQYF TGTGCCAGCAGCTCATCAGGGATCCGCGAGCAGTACTTC
TRBJ2-1 TRBD2 TRBV10-3 NA CAGGGSIDNEQFF TGTGCTGGAGGCGGGAGTATCGACAATGAGCAGTTCTTC
TRBJ1-5 NA TRBV28 NA CASSSGSLYQPQHF TGTGCCAGCAGCTCCGGGTCCCTATATCAGCCCCAGCATTTT
TRBJ2-7 TRBD1 TRBV3-1/TRBV3-2 NA CASTRTGNEQYF TGTGCCAGCACCAGGACAGGGAACGAGCAGTACTTC
TRBJ2-3 NA TRBV9 NA CASSAGLRTDTQYF TGTGCCAGCAGCGCGGGACTTCGCACAGATACGCAGTATTTT
TRBJ2-2 TRBD1 TRBV4-2 few CASSPYADRAMNTGELFF TGTGCCAGCAGCCCTTACGCTGACAGGGCCATGAACACCGGGGAGCTGTTTTTT
TRBJ2-1 NA TRBV5-1 NA CASSLDGMILVDEQFF TGCGCCAGCAGCTTGGATGGAATGATACTAGTGGACGAGCAGTTCTTC
TRBJ2-7 NA TRBV9 NA CASSPTGIYEQYF TGTGCCAGCAGCCCCACAGGGATCTACGAGCAGTACTTC
TRBJ2-3 NA TRBV4-1 NA CASSHPQTDTQYF TGCGCCAGCAGCCACCCCCAAACAGATACGCAGTATTTT